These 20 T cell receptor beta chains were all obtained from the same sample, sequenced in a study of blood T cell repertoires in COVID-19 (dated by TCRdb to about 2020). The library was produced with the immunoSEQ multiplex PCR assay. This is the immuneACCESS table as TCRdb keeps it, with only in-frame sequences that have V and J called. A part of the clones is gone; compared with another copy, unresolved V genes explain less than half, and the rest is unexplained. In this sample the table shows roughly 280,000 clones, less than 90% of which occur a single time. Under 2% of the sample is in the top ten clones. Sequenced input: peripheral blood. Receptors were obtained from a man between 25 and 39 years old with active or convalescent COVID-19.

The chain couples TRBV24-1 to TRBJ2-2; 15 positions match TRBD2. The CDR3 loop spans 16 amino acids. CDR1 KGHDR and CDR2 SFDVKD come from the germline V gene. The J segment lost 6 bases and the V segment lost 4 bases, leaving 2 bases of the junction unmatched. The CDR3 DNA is TGTGCCACCAGTGACCGGACTAGCGGGGGGGCCGGGGAGCTGTTTTTT. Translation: CATSDRTSGGAGELFF.

This chain's CDR3 is CASSPEGRADNYGYTF. The CDR3 bases are TGTGCCAGCAGCCCAGAGGGCCGGGCTGATAACTATGGCTACACCTTC. The V and J genes are TRBV5-4 and TRBJ1-2; D is uncertain. Germline values: CDR1 SGHNT, CDR2 YYREEE (reference sequence). This CDR3 comprises 16 residues. Trimming shortened V by 4 bases and J by 1 base, and 17 bases separated the two germline ends.

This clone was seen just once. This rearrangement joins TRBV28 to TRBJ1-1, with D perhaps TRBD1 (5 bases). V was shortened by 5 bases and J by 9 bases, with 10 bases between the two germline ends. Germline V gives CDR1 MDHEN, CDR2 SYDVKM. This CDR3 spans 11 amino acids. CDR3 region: CASSPQGKAFF. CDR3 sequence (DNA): TGTGCCAGCAGTCCTCAGGGAAAAGCTTTCTTT.

CDR3 sequence (DNA): TGCGCCAGCAGCTTGGTTCCGGAGGGGACGTACGATGCTAATGAAAAACTGTTTTTT. Translated, it gives CASSLVPEGTYDANEKLFF. V and J are TRBV5-1 and TRBJ1-4; tentative D call: TRBD1 (5 bases). V lost 0 bases, J lost 3 bases, and 21 bases lay in between. The CDR3 has 19 amino acids. Germline V gives CDR1 SGHRS, CDR2 YFSETQ.

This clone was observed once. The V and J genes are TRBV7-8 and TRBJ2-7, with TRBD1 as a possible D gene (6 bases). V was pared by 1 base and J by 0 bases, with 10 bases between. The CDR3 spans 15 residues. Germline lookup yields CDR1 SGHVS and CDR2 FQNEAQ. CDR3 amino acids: CASSLDRAISYEQYF. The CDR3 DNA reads TGTGCCAGCAGCTTAGACAGGGCAATCTCCTACGAGCAGTACTTC.

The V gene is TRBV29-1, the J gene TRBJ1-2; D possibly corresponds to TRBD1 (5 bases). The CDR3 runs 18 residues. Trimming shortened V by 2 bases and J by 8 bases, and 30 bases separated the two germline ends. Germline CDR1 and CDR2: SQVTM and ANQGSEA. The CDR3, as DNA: TGCAGCGTTGAAATTTTGCTCGTTGGGGGAGGGCCCTGGGAGGGCTACACCTTC. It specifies CSVEILLVGGGPWEGYTF. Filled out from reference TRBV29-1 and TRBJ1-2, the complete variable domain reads SAVISQKPSRDICQRGTSLTIQCQVDSQVTMMFWYRQQPGQSLTLIATANQGSEATYESGFVIDKFPISRPNLTFSTLTVSNMSPEDSSIYLCSVEILLVGGGPWEGYTFGSGTRLTVV.

Written as DNA, the CDR3 is TGTGCCAGCAGCAATAAGGGACAGGGGATCGCCGGGGAGCTGTTTTTT. The encoded protein is CASSNKGQGIAGELFF. V is TRBV9 and J is TRBJ2-2; TRBD1 matches 10 bases. V lost 4 bases and J lost 6; bases outside the gene matches: 9. Per the germline V gene, CDR1 is SGDLS and CDR2 is YYNGEE. This CDR3 contains 16 residues.

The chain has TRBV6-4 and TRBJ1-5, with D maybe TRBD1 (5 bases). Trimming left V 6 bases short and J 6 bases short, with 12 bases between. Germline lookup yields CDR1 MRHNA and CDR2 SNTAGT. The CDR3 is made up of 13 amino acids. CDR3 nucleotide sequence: TGTGCCAGCAGCGTTATCGGGGGTCAGCCCCAGCATTTT. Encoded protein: CASSVIGGQPQHF.

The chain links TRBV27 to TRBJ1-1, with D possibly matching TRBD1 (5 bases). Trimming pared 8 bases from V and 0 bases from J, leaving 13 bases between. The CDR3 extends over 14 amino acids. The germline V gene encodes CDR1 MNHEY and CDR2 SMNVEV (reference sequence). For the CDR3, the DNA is TGTGCCAGCCGAGCCGGACACCTGAACACTGAAGCTTTCTTT. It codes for CASRAGHLNTEAFF.

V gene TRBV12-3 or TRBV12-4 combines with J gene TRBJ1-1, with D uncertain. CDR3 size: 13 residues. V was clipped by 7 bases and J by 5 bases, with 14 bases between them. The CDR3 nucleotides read TGTGCCAGCACATGGGGAGGGTATACTGAAGCTTTCTTT. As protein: CASTWGGYTEAFF.

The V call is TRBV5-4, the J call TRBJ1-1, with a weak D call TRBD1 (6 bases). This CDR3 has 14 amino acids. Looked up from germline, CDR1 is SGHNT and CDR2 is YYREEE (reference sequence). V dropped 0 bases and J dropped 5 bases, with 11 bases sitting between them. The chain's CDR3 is CASSLGAGDTEAFF. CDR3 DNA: TGTGCCAGCAGCTTGGGGGCAGGGGATACTGAAGCTTTCTTT.

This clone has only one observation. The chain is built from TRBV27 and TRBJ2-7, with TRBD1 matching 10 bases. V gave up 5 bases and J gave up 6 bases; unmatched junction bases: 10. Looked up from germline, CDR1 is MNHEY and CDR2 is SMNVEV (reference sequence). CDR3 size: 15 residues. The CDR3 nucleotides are TGTGCCAGCAGTGCCCCGGGACAGGGGTGGGGCGAGCAGTACTTC. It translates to CASSAPGQGWGEQYF.

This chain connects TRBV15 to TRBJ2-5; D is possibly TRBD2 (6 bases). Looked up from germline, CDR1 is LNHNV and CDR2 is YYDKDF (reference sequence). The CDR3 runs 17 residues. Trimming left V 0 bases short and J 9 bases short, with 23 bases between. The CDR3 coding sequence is TGTGCCACCAGCAGAGAAAGAACGGGACTGTTGTCCGGGGCCCAGTACTTC. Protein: CATSRERTGLLSGAQYF.

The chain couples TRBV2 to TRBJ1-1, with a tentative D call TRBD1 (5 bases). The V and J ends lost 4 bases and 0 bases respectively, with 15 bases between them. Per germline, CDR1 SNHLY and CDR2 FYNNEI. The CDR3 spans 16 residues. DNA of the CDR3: TGTGCCAGCAGTGGGGGACTACTCGCCCTGAACACTGAAGCTTTCTTT. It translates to CASSGGLLALNTEAFF.

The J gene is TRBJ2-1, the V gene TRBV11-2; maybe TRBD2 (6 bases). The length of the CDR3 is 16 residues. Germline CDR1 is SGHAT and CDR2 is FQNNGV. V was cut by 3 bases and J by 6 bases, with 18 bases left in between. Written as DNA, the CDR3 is TGTGCCAGCAGCTTTAGGGGCGGGGACCTCCTCAATGAGCAGTTCTTC. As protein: CASSFRGGDLLNEQFF.

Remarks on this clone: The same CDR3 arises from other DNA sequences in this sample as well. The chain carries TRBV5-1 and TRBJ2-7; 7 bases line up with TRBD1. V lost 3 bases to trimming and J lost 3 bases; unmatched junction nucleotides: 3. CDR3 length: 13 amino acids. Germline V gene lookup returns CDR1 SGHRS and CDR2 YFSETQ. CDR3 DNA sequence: TGCGCCAGCAGCTGGACAGGTAACTACGAGCAGTACTTC. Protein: CASSWTGNYEQYF.

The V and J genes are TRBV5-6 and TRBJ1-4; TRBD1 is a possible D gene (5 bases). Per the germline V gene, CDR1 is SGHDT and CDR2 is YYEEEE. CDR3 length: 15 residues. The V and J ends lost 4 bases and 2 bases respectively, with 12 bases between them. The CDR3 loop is CASSPWGGTNEKLFF. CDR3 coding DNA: TGTGCCAGCAGCCCTTGGGGGGGTACTAATGAAAAACTGTTTTTT.

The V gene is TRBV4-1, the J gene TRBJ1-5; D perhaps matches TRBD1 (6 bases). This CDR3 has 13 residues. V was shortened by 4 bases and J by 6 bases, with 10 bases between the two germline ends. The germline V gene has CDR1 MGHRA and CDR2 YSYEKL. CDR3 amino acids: CASSPGQIQPQHF. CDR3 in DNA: TGCGCCAGCAGCCCCGGACAGATTCAGCCCCAGCATTTT.

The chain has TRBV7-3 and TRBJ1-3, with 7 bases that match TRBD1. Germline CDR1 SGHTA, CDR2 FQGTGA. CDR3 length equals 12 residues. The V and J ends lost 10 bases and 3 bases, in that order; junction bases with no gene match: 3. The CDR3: CANRGSGNTIYF. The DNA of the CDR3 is TGTGCCAACAGGGGCAGTGGAAACACCATATATTTT.

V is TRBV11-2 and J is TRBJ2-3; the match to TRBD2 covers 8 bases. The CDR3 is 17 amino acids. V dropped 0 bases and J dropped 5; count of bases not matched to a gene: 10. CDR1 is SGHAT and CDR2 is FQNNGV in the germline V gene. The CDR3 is CASSLETGRGVRDTQYF. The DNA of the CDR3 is TGTGCCAGCAGCTTAGAAACAGGGCGGGGGGTGAGAGATACGCAGTATTTT.